This T cell receptor (beta chain) derives from a study of cytomegalovirus exposure and HLA in healthy donors (dated by TCRdb to the late 2010s). In the study overall: According to an earlier analysis of several hundred of the donors, 200 million or so T cells yielded 90 million to 140 million unique TCR beta sequences and approximately 300 Gb of sequence data. Approximately 300 gigabases of sequencing data and around 85 million unique TCR sequences made up an early release that covered approximately 650 HLA-typed donors. Of the roughly 400 genotyped donors, 81% fell in the genetic ancestry cluster associated with self-reported Caucasian donors. The aim of the study was to test whether cataloging public T cell receptors could identify signatures of past pathogen exposure. The study profiled the T cell repertoires of fewer than 850 subjects by immunosequencing and related them to cytomegalovirus serostatus. Besides the first cohort of 550 to 750 subjects, a separate validation cohort made up of 120 different subjects was used. To predict cytomegalovirus infection status, the study combined high-throughput TCR immunosequencing, statistical association of individual TCRs with disease status, and machine learning. A later analysis re-examined previously published TCR beta repertoires from 500 to 700 donors and added high-resolution HLA genotyping to investigate patterns of TCR occurrence. The later analysis used no new phenotypic data to find candidate immune exposures, relying instead on TCR beta sequences and their occurrence across donors. To decide whether each TCR beta V gene segment behaved as functional or pseudogenic, an earlier analysis of some 600 of the donors relied on high-throughput TCR beta sequencing. Alongside the repertoire data, information on donor age, sex, ethnicity and CMV serostatus was compiled. A later genetic analysis took genome-wide SNP genotypes for 398 of the 666 donors and used that subset as a discovery cohort. All discovery cohort repertoires had been generated on a single sequencing platform. Both class I and class II loci were covered by HLA typing, at four-digit resolution. Typing coverage differed by locus: A, B, C, DRB1 and DQB1 were typed in about 620-630 donors, DQA1 in about 550, DPA1 in 600 to 610, and DPB1 in 450 to 480. Five DR-DQ haplotypes were treated as single units for association and clustering because of strong linkage in the cohort. Among some 400 genotyped donors of the cohort, an average of approximately 240,000 unique TCR beta nucleotide sequences was sequenced per donor, of which about 19% were non-productive.

The cohort was made up of roughly 670 healthy bone marrow donors. Cohort members were all nominally healthy when sampled, although unrecorded immune exposures were likely present. The donor was CMV seropositive and belonged to the group of over 250 seropositive cohort members. A peripheral blood sample was provided by each donor, and peripheral blood mononuclear cells were used for TCR beta sequencing. Genomic DNA was extracted from the blood cell samples with the Qiagen DNeasy Blood Extraction Kit. Worth noting for this clone: This receptor's antigen is unknown. Base qualities are missing; no much larger clone stands one base away.

General study outcomes and caveats: According to a later analysis, most CMV-associated TCR beta chains appeared to be HLA-restricted, and the HLA associations seemed to be driven largely by CMV exposure. Strong co-occurrence of HLA alleles, especially DR and DQ, made assigning TCR associations to individual alleles difficult. In a later analysis, several top co-occurrence clusters were reported to appear linked to parvovirus B19, influenza, CMV and Epstein-Barr virus. A further reported finding was that TCR beta sequences accurately predicted the HLA-A and HLA-B alleles for most subjects in the first cohort. In a later genetic analysis, fewer N-insertions in productive TCRs were reported among donors in an Asian-associated ancestry cluster than the roughly 700-donor mean. The sequencing pipeline was judged likely to have produced a cluster of highly shared sequence variants as a technical artifact. Linkage disequilibrium might explain the correlated functional status among segregating V segments, but an unknown experimental factor could not be ruled out. In the study, approximately 160 TCR beta chains were listed as associated with cytomegalovirus. While some public TCRs were present in many individuals, most TCR sequences turned up only very rarely across donors. In an earlier analysis of more than 450 of the donors, most TCR beta V segments were observed in productive rearrangements about 90% or about 30% of the time, broadly matching IMGT annotations. The cohort was sequenced for TCR beta chains only, and without alpha or paired-chain data the features that could be detected were limited. In both the original and validation cohorts, the classifier was reported to diagnose cytomegalovirus status with high specificity and sensitivity. The earlier analysis of some 560 of the donors excluded 15 to 20 rarely observed V segments, including chromosome 9 orphons, because counts were too low. The authors suggested that the approach could potentially be generalized to other disease states and immunological phenotypes. In a later analysis, 16,951 TCR beta sequences were associated with specific HLA alleles at a false discovery rate of 0.05. Roughly uniform sequencing depth across donors was assumed in presence/absence analyses, although this assumption may not hold. In a later genetic analysis, a missense DCLRE1C variant was associated with V-gene and J-gene trimming of TCR beta chains, and the association was replicated in an independent cohort. The 87-base-pair reads could not distinguish some IMGT-functional V segments, including TRBV6-2 and TRBV6-3, so those segments were excluded. A few of the identified cytomegalovirus-associated TCR beta chains were confirmed in vitro to be specific for cytomegalovirus antigens. Immune exposure information for the cohort was limited to CMV serostatus. Because HLA typing was unavailable for some donors at each locus, only the typed subset was used in association tests. In a later analysis, the rate of TCR association differed among HLA loci, with DRB1 alleles having the most associated TCRs and HLA-C alleles having the fewest. A later analysis found that HLA-associated TCR beta chains were more clonally expanded and had lower generation probabilities than equally common non-associated chains.

V and J are trimmed by 5 bases and 4 bases, and the gene matches miss 1 base of the junction. The CDR3 spans 13 residues, from the cysteine through the phenylalanine. Just CDR3 DNA is preserved here, 39 bases in frame from base 1. The germline V gene (reference sequence) sets CDR1 to LNHDA and CDR2 to SQIVND. Preparation of the library involved the immunoSEQ multiplex PCR assay. For the multiplex PCR, a mixture combining 60 forward primers for TCR Vbeta segments and 13 reverse primers for TCR Jbeta segments was used. The CDR3 region of rearranged TCR beta genes was amplified from genomic DNA by a multiplex PCR assay. The amplified TCR beta libraries were sequenced on the Illumina HiSeq System as 87-base-pair reads. The paper's processing steps were these. Across the roughly 700 repertoires, a later analysis counted approximately 75 million unique TCR beta chains, roughly 11 million of which were shared by at least two donors. To remove PCR and sequencing errors, raw reads were error-corrected and collapsed into unique sequences using a nearest-neighbor algorithm that merged closely related sequences. CDR3 sequences were aligned to IMGT reference sequences to assign V, D and J gene segments. For a sequence to be retained, at least a six-nucleotide match to both a V gene segment and a J gene segment was required. A rearrangement was called productive if the CDR3 had no stop codons and remained in frame with V and J, and every other rearrangement was called non-productive. Following IMGT convention, CDR3 was defined as the stretch from the second conserved V-encoded cysteine to the conserved J-encoded phenylalanine. In an earlier analysis of approximately 590 of the donors, sequences lacking an unambiguous match to a single V gene segment were excluded. An earlier analysis of around 600 of the donors classified V segments as functional when productive rearrangements were above 56.7% and as segregating when the standard deviation between donors was above 5%. A statistical classification framework was built to diagnose cytomegalovirus status from the catalog of TCR beta chain sequences. V and J gene assignment, in a later analysis, came from comparing TCR nucleotide sequences with IMGT/GENE-DB human TR gene sequences. In a later analysis, CDR3 sequences and most-parsimonious VDJ recombination scenarios were assigned using the TCRdist pipeline. In a later analysis, each TCR beta chain was defined by its CDR3 amino acid sequence together with its V-gene family, and reads lacking a unique V-gene family were excluded. In a later analysis, 450 to 600 highly shared, low-generation-probability nucleotide sequences were removed to address suspected cross-contamination and a sequencing artifact. In a later analysis, a clonal expansion index was calculated for each public chain from normalized within-repertoire ranks of inferred template counts. In a later analysis, generation probabilities were computed with a VDJ recombination model fitted to out-of-frame rearrangements, and the resulting probabilities were checked against IGoR. A later analysis scored TCR-TCR, TCR-HLA and TCR-CMV co-occurrence with hypergeometric tests, applying a repertoire-size bias correction to TCR pairs. In a later analysis, false discovery rates were estimated by permuting HLA or CMV assignments 20 times. A later analysis grouped co-occurring TCRs with DBSCAN, adding TCRdist sequence similarity when clustering within HLA-allele-positive subsets. Co-occurrence clustering excluded repertoires with fewer than 30,000 or more than 120,000 public chains, plus five with anomalous nucleotide sharing. TCRdb stores this immuneACCESS table with in-frame sequences only. Part of the clones is absent; in the studies checked, under half of the shortfall reflects unresolved V genes, and no reason is known for the rest. The D gene and trimming were derived from the DNA, and the V and J assignments and clone size from that table. In this sample the table shows 150,000 or so clones, 65% to 70% of which occur a single time. The ten largest clonotypes hold 8.5% to 12% of the sample.

This chain joins TRBV19 to TRBJ2-7; 11 junctional bases match TRBD1. Sequencing input: PBMCs. This clonotype was sampled from a man between 25 and 39 years old in good health and CMV-seropositive. The CDR3 protein is CASSGDRGYEQYF. The DNA sequence is given as TGTGCCAGTAGTGGGGACAGGGGGTACGAGCAGTACTTC.